The rows below give T cell receptor beta chains drawn from one sample of a study of T cell responses to AZD1222 COVID-19 vaccine. Clones were read by immunoSEQ multiplex PCR, and TCRdb kept only the in-frame ones, dropping some. This sample has 170,000 or so clones, with roughly nine tenths found just once. Specimen: peripheral blood, collected on day 0 of AZD1222 vaccination. The receptor set was obtained from an adult in good health. Both conserved end residues are part of each CDR3. The order of the fields is CDR3 protein, CDR3 DNA, V gene, D gene, clone size, CDR3 length, J gene. The D gene is left open where the match is weak. A row's size may be missing; if present it is once, few, many or a size class.

CDR3 protein: CASSSGQRNYGYTF
CDR3 DNA: TGTGCCAGCAGCTCCGGACAGAGGAACTATGGCTACACCTTC
V gene: TRBV5-6
D gene: .
clone size: .
CDR3 length: 14
J gene: TRBJ1-2

CDR3 protein: CASRSSSLPGELFF
CDR3 DNA: TGTGCCAGCAGGTCCTCTAGCTTGCCCGGGGAGCTGTTTTTT
V gene: TRBV11-1
D gene: .
clone size: .
CDR3 length: 14
J gene: TRBJ2-2

CDR3 protein: CASSATSGGFNEQFF
CDR3 DNA: TGTGCCAGCAGCGCCACTAGCGGGGGGTTCAATGAGCAGTTCTTC
V gene: TRBV9
D gene: TRBD2
clone size: once
CDR3 length: 15
J gene: TRBJ2-1

CDR3 protein: CASTWGSDYGYTF
CDR3 DNA: TGTGCCAGCACCTGGGGCAGCGACTATGGCTACACCTTC
V gene: TRBV12-3/TRBV12-4
D gene: .
clone size: .
CDR3 length: 13
J gene: TRBJ1-2

CDR3 protein: CSVEGQGPGTGELFF
CDR3 DNA: TGCAGCGTTGAAGGACAGGGGCCTGGCACCGGGGAGCTGTTTTTT
V gene: TRBV29-1
D gene: TRBD1
clone size: .
CDR3 length: 15
J gene: TRBJ2-2

CDR3 protein: CSVAAGRRHSDTQYF
CDR3 DNA: TGCAGCGTTGCCGCGGGGCGCCGTCACTCAGATACGCAGTATTTT
V gene: TRBV29-1
D gene: .
clone size: .
CDR3 length: 15
J gene: TRBJ2-3

CDR3 protein: CASSFRANTGELFF
CDR3 DNA: TGTGCCAGCAGTTTCCGGGCGAACACCGGGGAGCTGTTTTTT
V gene: TRBV6-2/TRBV6-3
D gene: .
clone size: .
CDR3 length: 14
J gene: TRBJ2-2

CDR3 protein: CAWIPSRLSSNYGYTF
CDR3 DNA: TGTGCCTGGATCCCCTCAAGACTATCTTCTAACTATGGCTACACCTTC
V gene: TRBV30
D gene: .
clone size: .
CDR3 length: 16
J gene: TRBJ1-2

CDR3 protein: CASSLGDSMNTEAFF
CDR3 DNA: TGTGCCAGCAGCTTAGGGGACAGCATGAACACTGAAGCTTTCTTT
V gene: TRBV11-3
D gene: TRBD1
clone size: few
CDR3 length: 15
J gene: TRBJ1-1

CDR3 protein: CASSMRTRILATEQFF
CDR3 DNA: TGTGCCAGCAGCATGAGGACCCGGATACTAGCGACTGAGCAGTTCTTC
V gene: TRBV7-9
D gene: TRBD2
clone size: .
CDR3 length: 16
J gene: TRBJ2-1

CDR3 protein: CASSLGGESYNSPLHF
CDR3 DNA: TGTGCCAGCAGCTTGGGCGGGGAATCCTATAATTCACCCCTCCACTTT
V gene: TRBV5-5
D gene: .
clone size: .
CDR3 length: 16
J gene: TRBJ1-6

CDR3 protein: CASSQDIAPGGNTIYF
CDR3 DNA: TGTGCCAGCAGCCAAGACATCGCCCCGGGCGGAAACACCATATATTTT
V gene: TRBV7-2
D gene: .
clone size: .
CDR3 length: 16
J gene: TRBJ1-3

CDR3 protein: CASNLIAQGATEAFF
CDR3 DNA: TGTGCCAGTAATTTGATCGCACAGGGGGCTACTGAAGCTTTCTTT
V gene: TRBV19
D gene: TRBD1
clone size: .
CDR3 length: 15
J gene: TRBJ1-1

CDR3 protein: CASSQRDRGESEAFF
CDR3 DNA: TGTGCCAGCAGCCAAAGAGACAGGGGGGAATCTGAAGCTTTCTTT
V gene: TRBV3-1/TRBV3-2
D gene: TRBD1
clone size: once
CDR3 length: 15
J gene: TRBJ1-1

CDR3 protein: CASSLPGQGVAGELFF
CDR3 DNA: TGTGCCAGCAGCTTACCGGGACAGGGCGTCGCCGGGGAGCTGTTTTTT
V gene: TRBV7-9
D gene: TRBD1
clone size: once
CDR3 length: 16
J gene: TRBJ2-2

CDR3 protein: CASSLETGVYTEAFF
CDR3 DNA: TGCGCCAGCAGCTTAGAGACAGGGGTGTACACTGAAGCTTTCTTT
V gene: TRBV5-1
D gene: TRBD1
clone size: few
CDR3 length: 15
J gene: TRBJ1-1

CDR3 protein: CASSPSRDEQFF
CDR3 DNA: TGTGCCAGTAGTCCCAGTCGGGATGAGCAGTTCTTC
V gene: TRBV19
D gene: .
clone size: .
CDR3 length: 12
J gene: TRBJ2-1

CDR3 protein: CASSVLLGTEAFF
CDR3 DNA: TGTGCCAGCAGCGTACTGCTGGGCACTGAAGCTTTCTTT
V gene: TRBV9
D gene: .
clone size: .
CDR3 length: 13
J gene: TRBJ1-1

CDR3 protein: CASSRDRGLDNEQFF
CDR3 DNA: TGTGCCAGCAGCAGGGACAGGGGGCTCGACAATGAGCAGTTCTTC
V gene: TRBV27
D gene: TRBD1
clone size: .
CDR3 length: 15
J gene: TRBJ2-1

CDR3 protein: CAWTSGGGLYGYTF
CDR3 DNA: TGTGCCTGGACTTCAGGGGGAGGGCTCTATGGCTACACCTTC
V gene: TRBV30
D gene: TRBD1
clone size: .
CDR3 length: 14
J gene: TRBJ1-2

CDR3 protein: CASSYSEVTGEAFF
CDR3 DNA: TGTGCCAGCAGTTACTCGGAGGTGACGGGTGAAGCTTTCTTT
V gene: TRBV6-5
D gene: .
clone size: .
CDR3 length: 14
J gene: TRBJ1-1

CDR3 protein: CASSSWDKPNYGYTF
CDR3 DNA: TGTGCCAGCAGCTCGTGGGACAAGCCAAACTATGGCTACACCTTC
V gene: TRBV6-5
D gene: .
clone size: .
CDR3 length: 15
J gene: TRBJ1-2

CDR3 protein: CASRVFGSSYNSPLHF
CDR3 DNA: TGTGCCAGCAGGGTCTTCGGGAGCTCCTATAATTCACCCCTCCACTTT
V gene: TRBV27
D gene: .
clone size: .
CDR3 length: 16
J gene: TRBJ1-6

CDR3 protein: CASSLVLAGPKSYEQYF
CDR3 DNA: TGTGCCAGCAGCTTGGTCCTAGCGGGGCCCAAATCCTACGAGCAGTACTTC
V gene: TRBV5-6
D gene: TRBD2
clone size: few
CDR3 length: 17
J gene: TRBJ2-7

CDR3 protein: CASSLGWQSPLHF
CDR3 DNA: TGTGCCAGCAGTTTAGGTTGGCAATCACCCCTCCACTTT
V gene: TRBV27
D gene: .
clone size: .
CDR3 length: 13
J gene: TRBJ1-6

CDR3 protein: CASADGTGLIEQYF
CDR3 DNA: TGTGCCAGCGCGGACGGGACAGGGCTCATTGAGCAGTACTTC
V gene: TRBV27
D gene: TRBD1
clone size: .
CDR3 length: 14
J gene: TRBJ2-7

CDR3 protein: CASSAPGTALYGYTF
CDR3 DNA: TGTGCCAGCAGTGCTCCCGGGACGGCGCTATATGGCTACACCTTC
V gene: TRBV28
D gene: .
clone size: .
CDR3 length: 15
J gene: TRBJ1-2

CDR3 protein: CASSYGTGDNSPLHF
CDR3 DNA: TGTGCCAGCAGCTACGGGACAGGGGATAATTCACCCCTCCACTTT
V gene: TRBV7-3
D gene: TRBD1
clone size: .
CDR3 length: 15
J gene: TRBJ1-6

CDR3 protein: CASRSQGGSLEAFF
CDR3 DNA: TGTGCCAGCAGGTCACAGGGGGGTTCGCTTGAAGCTTTCTTT
V gene: TRBV28
D gene: TRBD1
clone size: once
CDR3 length: 14
J gene: TRBJ1-1

CDR3 protein: CASSVNREESSPLHF
CDR3 DNA: TGTGCCAGCAGTGTTAACAGGGAAGAGAGTTCACCCCTCCACTTT
V gene: TRBV6-4
D gene: .
clone size: .
CDR3 length: 15
J gene: TRBJ1-6

CDR3 protein: CASSYRAIGEGPLHF
CDR3 DNA: TGTGCCAGCAGTTACAGGGCAATCGGAGAAGGACCCCTCCACTTT
V gene: TRBV6-5
D gene: .
clone size: .
CDR3 length: 15
J gene: TRBJ1-6

CDR3 protein: CASSQTTAYNEQFF
CDR3 DNA: TGCGCCAGCAGCCAGACGACAGCTTACAATGAGCAGTTCTTC
V gene: TRBV4-1
D gene: .
clone size: once
CDR3 length: 14
J gene: TRBJ2-1